Below, 4 T cell receptor beta chains from the same sample are listed, as sequenced in a study of technical replicates of blood from a few donors. The repertoire was sequenced with immunoSEQ multiplex PCR; TCRdb's copy has only in-frame clones and lacks some. Here the sample spans about 14,000 clones, roughly 80% being singletons. The specimen sequenced was PBMCs. These TCRs come from a human donor in good health.

The rearrangement uses TRBV19 and TRBJ1-5, with 7 bases identical to TRBD1. Germline V gene sequence: CDR1 LNHDA, CDR2 SQIVND (reference sequence). CDR3 length: 15 residues. V was clipped by 4 bases and J by 1 base; unmatched bases: 4. The CDR3 region has the DNA TGTGCCAGTAGTAGACAGGGTACGAGCAATCAGCCCCAGCATTTT. This codes for CASSRQGTSNQPQHF.

The chain uses TRBV18 and TRBJ2-5, with 7 bases aligning to TRBD1. The CDR3 covers 14 residues. Germline values: CDR1 KGHSH, CDR2 LQKENI. The junction had 6 bases not matched to a gene; V was cut back by 4 bases and J by 4 bases. In DNA, the CDR3 is TGTGCCAGCTCACTACCGGGACAGCCAGAGACCCAGTACTTC. It specifies CASSLPGQPETQYF.

This chain connects TRBV9 to TRBJ2-5; 14 bases agree with TRBD2. The CDR3 covers 16 residues. Germline lookup yields CDR1 SGDLS and CDR2 YYNGEE. V shed 4 bases and J 2 bases; nucleotides not matched to a gene: 4. The CDR3 DNA reads as TGTGCCAGCAGCATGACTAGCGGGGGGGGTCAAGAGACCCAGTACTTC. It is translated as CASSMTSGGGQETQYF.

The rearrangement joins TRBV10-1 to TRBJ2-1, with D perhaps matching TRBD2 (5 bases). Trimming removed 0 bases at V and 5 bases at J, with 11 bases between. The CDR3 sequence is 15 residues long. Germline V CDR1 and CDR2: WNHNN, SYGVQD (reference sequence). For the CDR3, the DNA is TGCGCCAGCAGTGAGTCGAGGAGGTGGAACAATGAGCAGTTCTTC. It yields the protein CASSESRRWNNEQFF.